Listed here are 30 T cell receptor beta chains from one sample, sequenced in a study of beta chain features in type 1 diabetes. Study-wide results and limits: Type 1 diabetes patients had TCRB CDR3s that were shorter (moderately but significantly so) in all four CD4+ subsets.

No cognate antigen is known for these TCRs. Expressed TCRB transcripts were sequenced because the isolated RNA had all been reverse transcribed beforehand. Using immunoSEQ multiplex PCR, the repertoire was profiled, and TCRdb retains in-frame clones only, with some absent. This sample has a few hundred thousand clones, with around 9.6% found just once. Material: central memory CD4+ T cells from blood. All receptors derive from a man aged 30-40 years with type 1 diabetes.

The V call is TRBV11-2, the J call TRBJ2-7; perhaps TRBD1 as D (5 bases). Trimming stripped 0 bases from V and 3 bases from J, with 9 bases between. The germline V gene encodes CDR1 SGHAT and CDR2 FQNNGV. The CDR3 has 14 residues. The CDR3 nucleotides are TGTGCCAGCAGCTTAGACGGACACGTCTACGAGCAGTACTTC. Amino acid sequence: CASSLDGHVYEQYF.

V and J are TRBV5-4 and TRBJ2-7; D gene ambiguous. V dropped 2 bases and J dropped 5 bases, with 11 bases sitting between them. The CDR3 is 13 amino acids. CDR1 SGHNT and CDR2 YYREEE come from the germline V gene (reference sequence). CDR3 sequence reads: CASSLLSWDEQYF. CDR3 coding DNA: TGTGCCAGCAGCTTACTGTCCTGGGACGAGCAGTACTTC.

This clone has at least ten counts. The rearrangement joins TRBV6-5 to TRBJ1-1, with unresolved D. CDR1 MNHEY and CDR2 SVGAGI come from the germline V gene. The CDR3 contains 12 residues. V was pared by 4 bases and J by 1 base, with 4 bases between. In DNA form, the CDR3 reads TGTGCCAGCAGTTCGAGGAACACTGAAGCTTTCTTT. This codes for CASSSRNTEAFF.

The chain joins TRBV6-1 to TRBJ2-4; TRBD2 agrees at 12 bases. This CDR3 comprises 17 residues. Germline V gene data show CDR1 as MNHNS and CDR2 as SASEGT. V lost 2 bases and J lost 0; bases outside the gene matches: 2. The CDR3 reads CASSELAGGIAKNIQYF. CDR3 coding DNA: TGTGCCAGCAGTGAACTAGCGGGAGGGATAGCCAAAAACATTCAGTACTTC.

The chain carries TRBV28 and TRBJ2-7; no clear D gene. The CDR3 length is 12 residues. The germline V and J ends were trimmed by 6 bases and 5 bases, with 11 bases remaining between them. Germline CDR1 reads MDHEN; CDR2 reads SYDVKM. As DNA, the CDR3 is TGTGCCAGCAGCCCTACCCTAAACGAGCAGTACTTC. Translation: CASSPTLNEQYF.

This clone was seen repeatedly, ten times or more. This chain joins TRBV7-2 and TRBJ2-3; D tentatively reads TRBD1 or TRBD2 (5 bases each). CDR3 length equals 16 residues. Trimming cost V 5 bases and J 1 base, with 16 bases left between them. Per the germline V gene, CDR1 is SGHTA and CDR2 is FQGNSA. The CDR3 loop reads CASSQRAGLGTDTQYF. For the CDR3, the DNA is TGTGCCAGCAGCCAGAGGGCAGGGTTAGGCACAGATACGCAGTATTTT.

This chain links TRBV7-2 with TRBJ2-1; D remains ambiguous. Germline CDR1 and CDR2: SGHTA and FQGNSA. V dropped 5 bases and J dropped 5 bases, with 10 bases sitting between them. This CDR3 spans 13 amino acids. CDR3 residues: CASSVNSDNEQFF. CDR3 sequence (DNA): TGTGCCAGCAGCGTCAACTCAGACAATGAGCAGTTCTTC. Based on the CDR3 plus reference TRBV7-2 and TRBJ2-1, the full variable domain is GAGVSQSPSNKVTEKGKDVELRCDPISGHTALYWYRQSLGQGLEFLIYFQGNSAPDKSGLPSDRFSAERTGGSVSTLTIQRTQQEDSAVYLCASSVNSDNEQFFGPGTRLTVL.

The rearrangement joins TRBV2 to TRBJ2-7; D gene unclear. V gave up 4 bases and J gave up 10 bases, with 11 bases separating them. CDR3 length equals 11 residues. Germline V lookup: CDR1 SNHLY, CDR2 FYNNEI. The CDR3, as DNA: TGTGCCAGCAGTGCTCAAGGGTCCCAGTACTTC. Its translation is CASSAQGSQYF.

The rearrangement joins TRBV6-1 to TRBJ1-5; D is unresolved. The CDR3 covers 14 residues. V lost 5 bases, J lost 3 bases, and 11 bases lay in between. Germline CDR1 reads MNHNS; CDR2 reads SASEGT. CDR3 in amino acids: CASSYHEDNQPQHF. In DNA form, the CDR3 reads TGTGCCAGCAGTTATCACGAGGACAATCAGCCCCAGCATTTT.

The chain recombines TRBV9 with TRBJ1-1, with a weak D call TRBD1 (5 bases). In germline, CDR1 is SGDLS, CDR2 YYNGEE. This CDR3 has 15 amino acids. Trimming cost V 0 bases and J 5 bases, with 14 bases left between them. The DNA for the CDR3 is TGTGCCAGCAGCGTAGGGGCAGGGATAGAGACTGAAGCTTTCTTT. Translation: CASSVGAGIETEAFF. Based on the CDR3 plus reference TRBV9 and TRBJ1-1, the full variable domain is DSGVTQTPKHLITATGQRVTLRCSPRSGDLSVYWYQQSLDQGLQFLIQYYNGEERAKGNILERFSAQQFPDLHSELNLSSLELGDSALYFCASSVGAGIETEAFFGQGTRLTVV.

Only a few counts were recorded for this clone. The chain is built from TRBV30 and TRBJ1-1; D is possibly TRBD1 (5 bases). From germline, CDR1 is GTSNPN and CDR2 SVGIG (reference sequence). CDR3 length equals 13 residues. V dropped 4 bases and J dropped 0 bases, with 9 bases sitting between them. CDR3 nucleotide sequence: TGTGCCTGGACCCGACAGATGAACACTGAAGCTTTCTTT. Translation: CAWTRQMNTEAFF. Together with reference TRBV30 and TRBJ1-1, the CDR3 gives the full variable domain: SQTIHQWPATLVQPVGSPLSLECTVEGTSNPNLYWYRQAAGRGLQLLFYSVGIGQISSEVPQNLSASRPQDRQFILSSKKLLLSDSGFYLCAWTRQMNTEAFFGQGTRLTVV.

This chain connects TRBV6-5 to TRBJ2-4; possible D gene TRBD1, 6 bases. Trimming took 2 bases from V and 2 from J, leaving 13 bases between them. Germline-derived CDR1 and CDR2 are MNHEY and SVGAGI. The length of the CDR3 is 16 residues. Written as DNA, the CDR3 is TGTGCCAGCAGTTACCAGGGGACGGGAACCAAAAACATTCAGTACTTC. It yields the protein CASSYQGTGTKNIQYF.

The V call is TRBV28, the J call TRBJ1-2, with D tentatively TRBD1 (6 bases). Deletions cut 5 bases from V and 0 bases from J, with 10 bases between. The CDR3 runs to 14 residues. The germline CDR1 and CDR2 sequences are MDHEN and SYDVKM. The CDR3 coding sequence is TGTGCCAGCAGTCCCGACAGGACTAACTATGGCTACACCTTC. Translation gives CASSPDRTNYGYTF.

The chain uses TRBV9 and TRBJ1-1; no reliable D call. Trimming removed 1 base from V and 1 base from J, with 11 bases in between. The CDR3 runs 15 residues. Germline CDR1 is SGDLS and CDR2 is YYNGEE. CDR3 loop: CASSVSWNQNTEAFF. The CDR3 DNA sequence: TGTGCCAGCAGCGTATCCTGGAATCAGAACACTGAAGCTTTCTTT.

This clone was detected only a few times. CDR3 DNA sequence: TGTGCCAGCAGTTTACCAGACAGGGTCGGCTACACCTTC. It yields the protein CASSLPDRVGYTF. The chain uses TRBV28 and TRBJ1-2; 7 bases are a match to TRBD1. This CDR3 region has 13 residues. V was pared by 2 bases and J by 8 bases, with 5 bases of the junction left unmatched. Germline V gives CDR1 MDHEN, CDR2 SYDVKM.

J is TRBJ2-2 and V is TRBV14; 7 bases are a match to TRBD1. Trimming took 6 bases from V and 6 from J; bases not matched to a gene: 16. Germline assignment: CDR1 SGHDN and CDR2 FVKESK. This CDR3 is 17 amino acids long. Here the CDR3 reads CASSLARTGFTSGELFF. DNA for the CDR3: TGTGCCAGCAGTCTCGCTCGGACAGGCTTCACGTCCGGGGAGCTGTTTTTT.

The chain links TRBV5-1 to TRBJ1-2; D is possibly TRBD1 (6 bases). Trimming cost V 3 bases and J 3 bases, with 15 bases left between them. CDR3 length equals 15 residues. CDR1 is SGHRS, CDR2 YFSETQ, per germline. The CDR3 region is CASSSGTPSDYGYTF. CDR3 bases: TGCGCCAGCAGCTCTGGGACACCCTCCGACTATGGCTACACCTTC.

The chain uses TRBV18 and TRBJ1-5; D uncertain. The CDR3 extends over 16 amino acids. V dropped 3 bases and J dropped 0 bases, with 12 bases sitting between them. Germline CDR1 and CDR2: KGHSH and LQKENI. CDR3 in amino acids: CASSPFEQSSNQPQHF. The DNA for the CDR3 is TGTGCCAGCTCACCGTTCGAACAGTCTAGCAATCAGCCCCAGCATTTT.

The chain combines TRBV2 with TRBJ2-1; TRBD2 agrees at 7 bases. The CDR3 loop spans 18 amino acids. Germline V lookup: CDR1 SNHLY, CDR2 FYNNEI. The J segment lost 7 bases and the V segment lost 10 bases, leaving 25 bases of the junction unmatched. CDR3 region: CATAKRAGFQSGGNEQFF. In DNA, the CDR3 is TGTGCCACAGCAAAGAGGGCGGGATTCCAGTCCGGGGGGAATGAGCAGTTCTTC.

The V gene is TRBV19, the J gene TRBJ2-1; 10 positions match TRBD2. The CDR3 is 16 amino acids. V shed 10 bases and J 1 base; nucleotides not matched to a gene: 10. Germline lookup yields CDR1 LNHDA and CDR2 SQIVND (reference sequence). Here the CDR3 DNA reads TGTGCCACGACTCTAGCGGGAGAGCGGTCCTACAATGAGCAGTTCTTC. It yields the protein CATTLAGERSYNEQFF.

The chain links TRBV19 to TRBJ2-2; 11 bases line up with TRBD1. This CDR3 comprises 16 residues. Germline V gene sequence: CDR1 LNHDA, CDR2 SQIVND (reference sequence). The J segment lost 4 bases and the V segment lost 3 bases, leaving 4 bases of the junction unmatched. The CDR3 sequence: CASSIGQGAGTGELFF. The CDR3 DNA reads as TGTGCCAGTAGTATCGGACAGGGGGCAGGCACCGGGGAGCTGTTTTTT.

CDR3 nucleotide sequence: TGTGCCAGCAGCCAAGATTGGGGACAAAAGAACACTGAAGCTTTCTTT. This encodes CASSQDWGQKNTEAFF. V is TRBV4-2 and J is TRBJ1-1, with a tentative D call TRBD1 (6 bases). The CDR3 contains 16 residues. Germline V gene lookup returns CDR1 LGHNA and CDR2 YNFKEQ. The V end was cut by 0 bases, the J end by 1 base, with 12 bases between.

The table lists this clone with a few counts. This chain connects TRBV10-3 to TRBJ1-1, with 7 positions matching TRBD1. This CDR3 has 14 residues. V lost 4 bases and J lost 0; bases outside the gene matches: 2. Germline CDR1 and CDR2: ENHRY and SYGVKD. As DNA, the CDR3 is TGTGCCATCAGTGGGGGACAGCTGAACACTGAAGCTTTCTTT. Translating gives CAISGGQLNTEAFF.

The chain recombines TRBV23-1 with TRBJ2-2, with D possibly matching TRBD1 (6 bases). TRBV23-1 is filed as an ORF, its function uncertain. V lost 0 bases and J lost 5, with 22 bases in between. The length of the CDR3 is 19 residues. The DNA of the CDR3 is TGCGCCAGCAGTCAATCGCCCGGGACAAGGTTAGGAGGAACCGGGGAGCTGTTTTTT. It codes for CASSQSPGTRLGGTGELFF.

The chain links TRBV19 to TRBJ1-5, with 8 bases identical to TRBD1. With 5 bases clipped from V and 5 bases from J, the junction kept 5 bases outside the gene matches. Germline-derived CDR1 and CDR2 are LNHDA and SQIVND (reference sequence). This CDR3 comprises 14 residues. CDR3 bases: TGTGCCAGTAGTTTGGGACAGGTCTATCAGCCCCAGCATTTT. Amino acids: CASSLGQVYQPQHF.

This clone was seen a few times. The J gene is TRBJ2-5, the V gene TRBV7-9; TRBD2 might be the D (7 bases). The ends were cut back, 6 bases at V and 5 bases at J, with 13 bases in the middle. The CDR3 is 13 amino acids. Germline-derived CDR1 and CDR2 are SEHNR and FQNEAQ (reference sequence). Here the CDR3 reads CASSRRGGETQYF. As DNA, the CDR3 is TGTGCCAGCAGTCGAAGGGGGGGGGAGACCCAGTACTTC.

Notes on this clone: In the same sample, other DNA sequences code for this CDR3. The chain couples TRBV11-3 to TRBJ2-2; perhaps TRBD2 as D (6 bases). CDR3 size: 16 residues. Trimming left V 2 bases short and J 3 bases short, with 13 bases between. The germline CDR1 and CDR2 sequences are SGHNT and YENEEA. The CDR3 reads CASSLLPGEDTGELFF. The CDR3 DNA is TGTGCCAGCAGCTTATTGCCCGGGGAGGACACCGGGGAGCTGTTTTTT.

The sample holds a few counts of this clone. The rearrangement joins TRBV7-8 to TRBJ1-2; no firm D call. CDR1 SGHVS and CDR2 FQNEAQ come from the germline V gene. V lost 5 bases and J 3 bases, leaving 10 bases between the germline ends. This CDR3 spans 13 amino acids. The CDR3 sequence is CASSPLADYGYTF. The CDR3 DNA reads TGTGCCAGCAGCCCCCTGGCCGACTATGGCTACACCTTC.

The chain employs TRBV11-3 and TRBJ2-1, with a tentative D call TRBD1 (5 bases). V lost 3 bases, J lost 11 bases, and 11 bases lay in between. In germline, CDR1 is SGHNT, CDR2 YENEEA. The CDR3 covers 12 residues. This CDR3 is CASSFFQGQQFF. The CDR3 region has the DNA TGTGCCAGCAGCTTTTTTCAGGGTCAGCAGTTCTTC.

This clone was picked up many times. Here the CDR3 DNA reads TGTGCCAGCAGCCCTTCGGACAGGGGGGGAAACACTGAAGCTTTCTTT. Its protein is CASSPSDRGGNTEAFF. The rearrangement uses TRBV7-9 and TRBJ1-1; TRBD1 matches 10 bases. This CDR3 comprises 16 residues. J was trimmed by 2 bases and V by 5 bases; bases with no gene match: 8. Per the germline V gene, CDR1 is SEHNR and CDR2 is FQNEAQ (reference sequence).